These 27 T cell receptor beta chains were all obtained from the same sample, sequenced in a study of shared clonotypes between healthy human individuals. Assay: immunoSEQ multiplex PCR; the TCRdb copy retains only in-frame clones and omits some. The table includes 2.5 million or so clones, approximately 92% detected once. Sequencing was done on a sample of naive CD4+ T cells sorted from blood. Subset: CD45RA+ positively selected. The origin of the receptors is a man between 18 and 29 years old in good health.

The rearrangement uses TRBV7-9 and TRBJ2-3; D gene ambiguous. The V gene's germline CDR1 is SEHNR and CDR2 FQNEAQ (reference sequence). This CDR3 has 15 residues. V lost 1 base and J lost 6, with 14 bases in between. CDR3 DNA sequence: TGTGCCAGCAGCTTAGATTTTGGTAGTCGCGATACGCAGTATTTT. Protein product: CASSLDFGSRDTQYF.

V is TRBV27 and J is TRBJ1-5, with 7 bases that match TRBD1. There are 14 residues in the CDR3. V lost 6 bases and J lost 0; bases outside the gene matches: 2. Per germline, CDR1 MNHEY and CDR2 SMNVEV (reference sequence). CDR3 nucleotide sequence: TGTGCCAGCAGCACAGGGGTTAGCAATCAGCCCCAGCATTTT. Residues: CASSTGVSNQPQHF.

This chain uses TRBV11-3 with TRBJ2-2; TRBD2 might be the D (6 bases). The CDR3 runs 14 residues. V gave up 0 bases and J gave up 7 bases, with 9 bases separating them. Germline CDR1 is SGHNT and CDR2 is YENEEA. The CDR3: CASSLEASVGELFF. The CDR3 DNA follows: TGTGCCAGCAGCTTAGAAGCTAGCGTCGGGGAGCTGTTTTTT. Using reference TRBV11-3 and TRBJ2-2 for the parts outside the CDR3, the full variable domain is EAGVVQSPRYKIIEKKQPVAFWCNPISGHNTLYWYLQNLGQGPELLIRYENEEAVDDSQLPKDRFSAERLKGVDSTLKIQPAELGDSAVYLCASSLEASVGELFFGEGSRLTVL.

The rearrangement joins TRBV30 to TRBJ1-6; 7 bases agree with TRBD1. The CDR3 extends over 13 amino acids. Germline V gene data show CDR1 as GTSNPN and CDR2 as SVGIG (reference sequence). V dropped 3 bases and J dropped 5; count of bases not matched to a gene: 1. For the CDR3, the DNA is TGTGCCTGGAGACAGGGGCATAATTCACCCCTCCACTTT. It yields the protein CAWRQGHNSPLHF. The full variable domain, its missing parts supplied by reference TRBV30 and TRBJ1-6, is SQTIHQWPATLVQPVGSPLSLECTVEGTSNPNLYWYRQAAGRGLQLLFYSVGIGQISSEVPQNLSASRPQDRQFILSSKKLLLSDSGFYLCAWRQGHNSPLHFGNGTRLTVT.

The rearrangement links TRBV7-9 to TRBJ1-3; 7 nucleotides agree with TRBD1. This CDR3 has 14 amino acids. Per the germline V gene, CDR1 is SEHNR and CDR2 is FQNEAQ (reference sequence). Unmatched junction bases numbered 1, after V lost 3 bases and J lost 2 bases. This chain's CDR3 is CASSFGTAGNTIYF. CDR3 sequence (DNA): TGTGCCAGCAGCTTCGGGACAGCTGGAAACACCATATATTTT.

The J gene is TRBJ2-5, the V gene TRBV19, with D perhaps matching TRBD2 (5 bases). This CDR3 spans 16 amino acids. Germline V gene sequence: CDR1 LNHDA, CDR2 SQIVND (reference sequence). Trimming removed 3 bases from V and 2 bases from J, with 16 bases in between. CDR3 protein: CASSIFGVTSQETQYF. CDR3 DNA sequence: TGTGCCAGTAGTATCTTCGGGGTCACGAGTCAAGAGACCCAGTACTTC.

The chain uses TRBV29-1 and TRBJ2-6; D is uncertain. Germline values: CDR1 SQVTM, CDR2 ANQGSEA. The ends were cut back, 0 bases at V and 4 bases at J, with 16 bases in the middle. The CDR3 contains 17 residues. The CDR3 DNA sequence: TGCAGCGTTGAAGATCCGCAGGTGACCCAGGGGGCCAACGTCCTGACTTTC. It translates to CSVEDPQVTQGANVLTF.

The rearrangement uses TRBV2 and TRBJ1-5; 7 nucleotides align to TRBD1. The CDR3 spans 14 residues. V gave up 10 bases and J gave up 1 base; unmatched junction bases: 7. Germline CDR1 reads SNHLY; CDR2 reads FYNNEI. CDR3 in amino acids: CATNRGSSNQPQHF. The CDR3 nucleotides are TGTGCCACCAACAGGGGTTCGAGCAATCAGCCCCAGCATTTT.

This clone was picked up a small number of times. The same CDR3 can be traced to other DNA sequences in this sample. The CDR3 loop is CASSPDRDNSPLHF. The CDR3 DNA sequence: TGTGCCAGCTCACCTGACAGAGATAATTCACCCCTCCACTTT. The gene calls are TRBV18 and TRBJ1-6, with D maybe TRBD1 (5 bases). The CDR3 extends over 14 amino acids. Germline V lookup: CDR1 KGHSH, CDR2 LQKENI. V gave up 3 bases and J gave up 5 bases, with 8 bases separating them.

The V call is TRBV9, the J call TRBJ1-4; D is undetermined. The CDR3 loop spans 15 amino acids. Germline CDR1 reads SGDLS; CDR2 reads YYNGEE. Deletions cut 0 bases from V and 7 bases from J, with 13 bases between. CDR3 loop: CASSVGSTQFEKLFF. The DNA of the CDR3 is TGTGCCAGCAGCGTAGGCAGCACCCAATTTGAAAAACTGTTTTTT.

The genes are TRBV13 and TRBJ2-3; 14 bases map to TRBD2. Per germline, CDR1 PRHDT and CDR2 FYEKMQ (reference sequence). This CDR3 has 20 amino acids. V gave up 5 bases and J gave up 0 bases; unmatched junction bases: 13. The CDR3 DNA is TGTGCCAGCAGCCCTCTTCTCGGGACTAGCGGGGGCCCAAGCACAGATACGCAGTATTTT. Its translation is CASSPLLGTSGGPSTDTQYF.

This chain uses TRBV30 with TRBJ1-1; TRBD1 is a possible D gene (5 bases). CDR3 size: 12 residues. Deletions cut 8 bases from V and 3 bases from J, with 13 bases between. The germline CDR1 and CDR2 sequences are GTSNPN and SVGIG (reference sequence). CDR3 sequence (DNA): TGTGCCGGAAAAAGGGGATACACTGAAGCTTTCTTT. Its translation: CAGKRGYTEAFF. The whole variable domain, remainder taken from reference TRBV30 and TRBJ1-1, is SQTIHQWPATLVQPVGSPLSLECTVEGTSNPNLYWYRQAAGRGLQLLFYSVGIGQISSEVPQNLSASRPQDRQFILSSKKLLLSDSGFYLCAGKRGYTEAFFGQGTRLTVV.

The chain is built from TRBV11-2 and TRBJ2-1; possibly TRBD1 for D (5 bases). V was cut by 6 bases and J by 2 bases, with 14 bases left in between. Per the germline V gene, CDR1 is SGHAT and CDR2 is FQNNGV. The CDR3 consists of 15 residues. The CDR3 bases are TGTGCCAGCAGGAACTGGGGCGACACCTACAATGAGCAGTTCTTC. This codes for CASRNWGDTYNEQFF.

This chain joins TRBV30 and TRBJ1-1; D ambiguous. The germline gives CDR1 GTSNPN, CDR2 SVGIG (reference sequence). CDR3 length: 13 residues. The V gene lost 4 bases and the J gene lost 0 bases, with 9 bases spanning the gap. CDR3 in amino acids: CAWTTQLNTEAFF. The CDR3 region has the DNA TGTGCCTGGACGACCCAGCTGAACACTGAAGCTTTCTTT. Supplemented by reference TRBV30 and TRBJ1-1, the full variable domain reads SQTIHQWPATLVQPVGSPLSLECTVEGTSNPNLYWYRQAAGRGLQLLFYSVGIGQISSEVPQNLSASRPQDRQFILSSKKLLLSDSGFYLCAWTTQLNTEAFFGQGTRLTVV.

The genes are TRBV27 and TRBJ2-4, with 7 bases identical to TRBD1. V trimming: 5 bases; J trimming: 0 bases; junction bases outside the gene matches: 7. Looked up from germline, CDR1 is MNHEY and CDR2 is SMNVEV (reference sequence). The CDR3 length is 16 residues. CDR3 loop: CASSDRVYLAKNIQYF. CDR3 DNA sequence: TGTGCCAGCAGTGACAGGGTTTACCTAGCCAAAAACATTCAGTACTTC.

The V and J genes are TRBV6-6 and TRBJ2-5; 12 nucleotides match TRBD1. The trim removed 4 bases at V and 3 bases at J, leaving 6 bases unmatched. Germline CDR1 is MNHNY and CDR2 is SVGAGI (reference sequence). CDR3 size: 16 residues. DNA for the CDR3: TGTGCCAGCAGTTCACCAGGGACAGGGGGCAAAGAGACCCAGTACTTC. Translated, it gives CASSSPGTGGKETQYF.

The table lists this clone with a count of one. The V call is TRBV6-6, the J call TRBJ2-5; 7 bases are a match to TRBD2. Per germline, CDR1 MNHNY and CDR2 SVGAGI (reference sequence). The CDR3 consists of 14 residues. Trimming cost V 9 bases and J 4 bases; bases outside gene matches: 11. The CDR3 here is CASTGGMDGETQYF. CDR3 coding DNA: TGTGCCAGTACGGGGGGAATGGATGGAGAGACCCAGTACTTC.

This chain links TRBV14 with TRBJ1-2; D might be TRBD1 (6 bases). The CDR3 is made up of 14 amino acids. Germline values: CDR1 SGHDN, CDR2 FVKESK. Trimming pared 1 base from V and 5 bases from J, leaving 11 bases between. Here the CDR3 DNA reads TGTGCCAGCAGCCAAGCCGGGGGCGGATATGGCTACACCTTC. Translated: CASSQAGGGYGYTF.

The chain combines TRBV5-1 with TRBJ2-1; D not resolved. Germline V gene data show CDR1 as SGHRS and CDR2 as YFSETQ. V was trimmed by 0 bases and J by 4 bases, leaving 5 bases between them. This CDR3 contains 13 residues. DNA of the CDR3: TGCGCCAGCAGCTTGGAAATATACAATGAGCAGTTCTTC. Its protein product is CASSLEIYNEQFF.

J is TRBJ2-1 and V is TRBV7-2; 8 bases map to TRBD2. The germline V gene encodes CDR1 SGHTA and CDR2 FQGNSA. The CDR3 runs 13 residues. Trimming cost V 5 bases and J 8 bases; bases outside gene matches: 5. The CDR3 DNA reads TGTGCCAGCAGCGTTAGCGGGATCTATGAGCAGTTCTTC. It specifies CASSVSGIYEQFF.

This sequence joins TRBV29-1 and TRBJ1-5; D perhaps matches TRBD1 (5 bases). CDR1 and CDR2 (germline): SQVTM, ANQGSEA. V lost 6 bases and J 6 bases, leaving 15 bases between the germline ends. CDR3 size: 13 residues. DNA for the CDR3: TGCAGCGTCGCCCCGGGGACCAGTCAGCCCCAGCATTTT. Its translation is CSVAPGTSQPQHF.

The chain uses TRBV4-1 and TRBJ2-1; 11 bases are a match to TRBD1. With 3 bases clipped from V and 3 bases from J, the junction kept 4 bases outside the gene matches. The germline CDR1 and CDR2 sequences are MGHRA and YSYEKL. The CDR3 totals 16 residues. As DNA, the CDR3 is TGCGCCAGCAGCCACTCGGACAGGGGGCTCTACAATGAGCAGTTCTTC. This gives the protein CASSHSDRGLYNEQFF.

This rearrangement joins TRBV30 to TRBJ1-2; D is undetermined. CDR1 GTSNPN and CDR2 SVGIG come from the germline V gene (reference sequence). The length of the CDR3 is 13 residues. Deletions cut 4 bases from V and 8 bases from J, with 17 bases between. The CDR3 loop is CAWTGPLGGGYTF. The CDR3 DNA reads TGTGCCTGGACCGGCCCACTGGGTGGGGGCTACACCTTC.

The chain couples TRBV2 to TRBJ2-5, with D unresolved. V gave up 4 bases and J gave up 3 bases, with 6 bases separating them. Germline assignment: CDR1 SNHLY and CDR2 FYNNEI. There are 12 residues in the CDR3. The CDR3 reads CASSVAEETQYF. The CDR3 nucleotides are TGTGCCAGCAGTGTGGCGGAAGAGACCCAGTACTTC. Drawing the rest from reference TRBV2 and TRBJ2-5, the complete variable domain is EPEVTQTPSHQVTQMGQEVILRCVPISNHLYFYWYRQILGQKVEFLVSFYNNEISEKSEIFDDQFSVERPDGSNFTLKIRSTKLEDSAMYFCASSVAEETQYFGPGTRLLVL.

The chain joins TRBV21-1 to TRBJ2-1; the table names TRBD2, a call not compared with the DNA. TRBV21-1 is described as a pseudogene. There are 15 residues in the CDR3. DNA for the CDR3: TGTGCCAGCAGCAACGGAGGACGCTCCTACAATGAGCAGTTCTTC. It codes for CASSNGGRSYNEQFF.

This clone was observed a single time. The chain joins TRBV30 to TRBJ1-2, with 7 bases identical to TRBD1. V gave up 0 bases and J gave up 4 bases; unmatched junction bases: 5. Per the germline V gene, CDR1 is GTSNPN and CDR2 is SVGIG (reference sequence). The CDR3 sequence is 14 residues long. The CDR3 loop is CAWSVAGGSYGYTF. Here the CDR3 DNA reads TGTGCCTGGAGTGTAGCAGGGGGAAGCTATGGCTACACCTTC.

Comment on this clone: The same CDR3 is also encoded by other DNA sequences in this sample. The chain carries TRBV6-5 and TRBJ1-6, with 8 positions matching TRBD1. The CDR3 sequence is 12 residues long. Germline V gene data show CDR1 as MNHEY and CDR2 as SVGAGI. The ends lost 8 bases at V and 8 bases at J; junction bases unmatched: 2. The CDR3 loop is CASGQGDSPLHF. The CDR3 DNA follows: TGTGCCAGCGGACAGGGCGATTCACCCCTCCACTTT.